This T cell receptor beta chain is from a study of OX40 agonist ivuxolimab in advanced cancers. Profiling relied on immunoSEQ multiplex PCR, and the TCRdb table lists in-frame clones only, not all of them. Among approximately 14,000 clones listed, about 80% were seen once. The CDR3 sequence is 15 residues long. Germline lookup yields CDR1 KGHSH and CDR2 LQKENI. The junction had 6 bases not matched to a gene; V was cut back by 1 base and J by 7 bases. V gene TRBV18 combines with J gene TRBJ2-7; 11 positions agree with TRBD1. The sample was CD4+ or CD8+ T cells sorted from blood, taken in a trial of the OX40 agonist ivuxolimab. This TCR was sampled from an adult with an advanced solid tumor such as melanoma, head and neck, liver or kidney cancer. The CDR3 region is CASSPLGQGAEEQYF. Written as DNA, the CDR3 is TGTGCCAGCTCACCACTTGGACAGGGGGCGGAAGAGCAGTACTTC.